The rows below give T cell receptor beta chains drawn from one sample of a study of T cell responses to AZD1222 COVID-19 vaccine. Repertoires were generated with immunoSEQ multiplex PCR, while TCRdb's copy carries only in-frame clones and drops some. The table lists roughly 200,000 clones, about 92% of them singletons. The sample here was peripheral blood, taken on day 0 of MenACWY control vaccination. These receptor sequences come from an adult in good health. CDR3s leave out the opening cysteine and the closing phenylalanine or tryptophan.

j_gene | v_gene | CDR3aa
TRBJ2-1 | TRBV7-2 | ASSPGLAGRNEQF
TRBJ2-1 | TRBV10-1 | ASSDSGVGYNEQF
TRBJ1-2 | TRBV12-3/TRBV12-4 | ASSRDRVGYT
TRBJ1-5 | TRBV19 | ASGGLDQPQH
TRBJ2-6 | TRBV28 | ASSLTPSGANVLT
TRBJ2-1 | TRBV13 | ASSLRGGEQF
TRBJ2-2 | TRBV7-3 | ASSLDRAGELF
TRBJ1-1 | TRBV6-1 | ASSEIGGTEAF
TRBJ1-2 | TRBV5-1 | ASSFRAGDPSGYT
TRBJ1-2 | TRBV19 | ASSSQTGAYGYT
TRBJ1-6 | TRBV7-9 | ASSWIDNSPLH
TRBJ1-1 | TRBV27 | ASSLGGANTEAF
TRBJ2-1 | TRBV9 | ASTPRLASYNEQF
TRBJ2-3 | TRBV6-5 | ASSYRDGNTDTQY
TRBJ2-2 | TRBV7-2 | ASSRTGDTGELF
TRBJ2-1 | TRBV29-1 | SAAGTSGGGQQF
TRBJ1-2 | TRBV4-1 | ASSQYDRAVYGYT
TRBJ2-5 | TRBV5-4 | ASSLVPGGLQETQY